This T cell receptor (beta chain) was identified during a study of OX40 agonist ivuxolimab in advanced cancers. Study summary: Ivuxolimab, which patients received intravenously every 2 weeks, was dosed at 0.01 to 10 mg/kg. Study-level points and caveats: Within 6 weeks, CD4+ and CD8+ blood T cells expanded clonally at 0.1 to 3.0 mg/kg. CD4+ T cells averaged fewer expanded clones than CD8+ T cells.

Peripheral blood came from all dose cohorts at three timepoints. Germline-derived CDR1 and CDR2 are SEHNR and FQNEAQ (reference sequence). CDR3 length equals 14 residues. V gave up 1 base and J gave up 6 bases; unmatched junction bases: 6. Some clones are missing from TCRdb's copy, which holds only in-frame ones; the method was immunoSEQ multiplex PCR. The sample includes tens of thousands of clones, around nine tenths of them seen just once. This clone was seen once. The antigen is not known. Sequencing was performed on CD4+ or CD8+ T cells sorted from blood, taken in a trial of the OX40 agonist ivuxolimab. This rearrangement joins TRBV7-9 to TRBJ2-7, with TRBD1 matching 7 bases. The clonotype originates from an adult with an advanced solid tumor such as melanoma, head and neck, liver or kidney cancer. CDR3 nucleotides: TGTGCCAGCAGCTTAGATCTACCAGGGGGCGAGCAGTACTTC. As protein: CASSLDLPGGEQYF.